What follows describes a single T cell receptor (beta chain). These data originate in a study of memory CD4+ T cells and cytomegalovirus serostatus. The sort gate was single viable CD3+CD4+CD8-CD45RO+ cells for memory CD4+ T cells. The V and J ends lost 5 bases and 2 bases respectively, with 10 bases between them. This CDR3 region has 13 residues. Germline assignment: CDR1 LGHNT and CDR2 FRNRAP. The protocol was immunoSEQ multiplex PCR, while the TCRdb copy is restricted to in-frame clones and leaves out a portion. The profile covers some 64,000 clones, with about 81% appearing a single time and roughly 0.95% taken by the ten largest.

The sample consisted of memory CD4+ T cells from blood. This chain connects TRBV12-5 to TRBJ2-7; D is perhaps TRBD2 (5 bases). This clonotype was obtained from an adult in good health and CMV-seronegative. CDR3 sequence: CASGVSGTYEQYF. The CDR3 nucleotides are TGTGCTAGTGGTGTATCCGGGACCTACGAGCAGTACTTC.